One sample yielded the 9 T cell receptor beta chains listed below, sequenced in a study of CD8 T cells in Susac syndrome. Random hexamers were used to reverse transcribe about 0.5 to 1 ug of RNA. Each CDR3 protein is one row after TCRdb ran MiXCR on the immunoSEQ multiplex PCR reads. The repertoire holds some 300,000 distinct CDR3 sequences, with approximately 89% as singletons. The source material was CD8+ T cells from PBMCs. These receptor sequences come from a human donor with multiple sclerosis.

J is TRBJ2-2 and V is TRBV10-2; perhaps D is TRBD1 or TRBD2 (5 bases each). This CDR3 region has 15 residues. Germline loops: CDR1 WSHSY, CDR2 SAAADI. The V end lost 3 bases, the J end lost 5 bases, and 13 bases lay between the germline ends. CDR3 DNA sequence: TGCGCCAGCAGTGATTCCCTGGGGGATACCGGGGAGCTGTTTTTT. Protein product: CASSDSLGDTGELFF.

The rearrangement links TRBV7-3 to TRBJ2-1, with a tentative D call TRBD2 (6 bases). Trimming pared 5 bases from V and 6 bases from J, leaving 11 bases between. The CDR3 runs 13 residues. Looked up from germline, CDR1 is SGHTA and CDR2 is FQGTGA. The CDR3 reads CASSTVGGNEQFF. The CDR3 DNA follows: TGTGCCAGCAGCACTGTGGGGGGCAATGAGCAGTTCTTC.

The chain recombines TRBV20-1 with TRBJ1-3; D ambiguous. The CDR3 is 16 amino acids. Deletions cut 0 bases from V and 4 bases from J, with 16 bases between. Germline loops: CDR1 DFQATT, CDR2 SNEGSKA (reference sequence). This CDR3 is CSARDPGFDAGNTIYF. In DNA form, the CDR3 reads TGCAGTGCTAGAGATCCGGGATTTGACGCGGGAAACACCATATATTTT.

The chain links TRBV29-1 to TRBJ2-7; possible D gene TRBD1, 6 bases. CDR1 is SQVTM, CDR2 ANQGSEA, per germline. Trimming shortened V by 6 bases and J by 5 bases, and 20 bases separated the two germline ends. The CDR3 is 14 amino acids. DNA of the CDR3: TGCAGCGTCGCCACAACAGGGTTGGCTAACGAGCAGTACTTC. It yields the protein CSVATTGLANEQYF.

The V gene is TRBV29-1, the J gene TRBJ2-7; D is uncertain. The germline V gene has CDR1 SQVTM and CDR2 ANQGSEA. There are 10 residues in the CDR3. Trimming pared 4 bases from V and 5 bases from J, leaving 6 bases between. CDR3 sequence: CSVVADEQYF. The CDR3 DNA sequence: TGCAGCGTTGTGGCTGACGAGCAGTACTTC.

The chain combines TRBV2 with TRBJ2-5; 10 bases match TRBD2. The CDR3 sequence is 16 residues long. The V segment lost 8 bases and the J segment 0 bases; nucleotides outside the gene matches: 9. Germline CDR1 reads SNHLY; CDR2 reads FYNNEI. CDR3 amino acids: CASWRVAGGYQETQYF. CDR3 sequence (DNA): TGTGCCAGCTGGAGGGTAGCGGGGGGATACCAAGAGACCCAGTACTTC.

The chain carries TRBV7-2 and TRBJ2-5; 14 nucleotides match TRBD2. This CDR3 is 16 amino acids long. Germline V gene sequence: CDR1 SGHTA, CDR2 FQGNSA. Trimming took 6 bases from V and 4 from J; bases not matched to a gene: 7. CDR3 DNA sequence: TGTGCCAGCAGTCGGAGACTAGCGGGGGGGCCAGAGACCCAGTACTTC. Protein product: CASSRRLAGGPETQYF.

V gene TRBV4-1 combines with J gene TRBJ1-6, with D possibly matching TRBD1 (6 bases). The V end lost 2 bases, the J end lost 7 bases, and 9 bases lay between the germline ends. This CDR3 is 14 amino acids long. The germline gives CDR1 MGHRA, CDR2 YSYEKL. The CDR3 DNA reads TGCGCCAGCAGCCAACCAGGGGCCAATTCACCCCTCCACTTT. Residues: CASSQPGANSPLHF.

The genes are TRBV28 and TRBJ1-5; D might be TRBD1 (6 bases). Germline V gene lookup returns CDR1 MDHEN and CDR2 SYDVKM. CDR3 size: 16 residues. Deletions cut 5 bases from V and 0 bases from J, with 14 bases between. The CDR3 nucleotides read TGTGCCAGCAGTGGCCGGACAGATTATAGCAATCAGCCCCAGCATTTT. Amino acids: CASSGRTDYSNQPQHF.